This TCR beta chain was identified during a study of shared clonotypes between healthy human individuals. Study-wide points: Naive subsets generally exceeded memory subsets in estimated richness. Genetic and exposure-history diversity was limited by the small donor number.

Replicate PCRs from sorted subsets contained about 200 ng DNA, which is around 30,000 T cell genomes. Assay used: immunoSEQ multiplex PCR; TCRdb lists only in-frame clones, some missing. The sample holds about 2.4 million clones, roughly 93% seen once. Notes on this clone: Its antigen is still unknown.

CDR1 is SGHRS, CDR2 YFSETQ, per germline. The V and J ends lost 2 bases and 7 bases respectively, with 11 bases between them. The CDR3 covers 13 residues. This sequence originates from a man in his late teens or twenties in good health. Some clones in this sample may be carry-over from other donors' samples. Material: naive CD4+ T cells from PBMCs. Stated subset: CD45RA+ positively selected. The rearrangement uses TRBV5-1 and TRBJ2-3, with a tentative D call TRBD1 (6 bases). This CDR3 reads CASSFSQGYTQYF. CDR3 coding DNA: TGCGCCAGCAGCTTCAGCCAGGGGTATACGCAGTATTTT.